This T cell receptor (beta chain) was recovered during a study of PD-1 blockade in classical Hodgkin lymphoma. Study outcomes and limitations: It was CD4+ TCR diversity, not CD8+, that rose significantly by C4D1. Complete responders possessed baseline diversity comparable to newly diagnosed patients. What caused the repertoire differences, perhaps disease activity or prior therapy, remains undefined.

The CDR3 length is 15 residues. CDR1 and CDR2 (germline): SGHTA, FQGNSA. J was trimmed by 5 bases and V by 3 bases; bases with no gene match: 7. The data were produced by immunoSEQ multiplex PCR, yet TCRdb's version contains in-frame clones alone and is incomplete. There are 150,000 or so clones in the sample; around 84% occur only once, and roughly a tenth lies in the top ten. As for this clone: Antigen: not known.

Brentuximab vedotin exposure varied among the patients, all of whom had relapsed after autologous stem cell transplantation. Best responses included complete response and partial response; otherwise, the best response was progressive disease. The receptor's source is a human donor with classical Hodgkin lymphoma. V and J are TRBV7-2 and TRBJ1-2; 9 nucleotides line up with TRBD1. Sample: peripheral blood mononuclear cells (PBMCs), taken before the second cycle of nivolumab. CDR3: CASSFAAGQGYGYTF. The CDR3 DNA sequence: TGTGCCAGCAGCTTCGCCGCGGGACAGGGTTATGGCTACACCTTC.